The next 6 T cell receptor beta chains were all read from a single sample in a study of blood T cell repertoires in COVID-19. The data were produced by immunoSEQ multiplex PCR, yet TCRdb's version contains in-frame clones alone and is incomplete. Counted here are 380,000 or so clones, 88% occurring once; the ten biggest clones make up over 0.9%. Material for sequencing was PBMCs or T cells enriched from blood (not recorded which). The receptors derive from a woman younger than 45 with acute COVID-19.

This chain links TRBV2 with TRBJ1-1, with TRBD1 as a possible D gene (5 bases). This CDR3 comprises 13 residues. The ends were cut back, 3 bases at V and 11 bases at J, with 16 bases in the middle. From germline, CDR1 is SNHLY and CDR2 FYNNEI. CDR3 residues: CASSEAMGRVAFF. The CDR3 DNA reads TGTGCCAGCAGTGAGGCTATGGGCAGGGTGGCTTTCTTT. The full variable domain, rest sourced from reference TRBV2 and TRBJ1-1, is EPEVTQTPSHQVTQMGQEVILRCVPISNHLYFYWYRQILGQKVEFLVSFYNNEISEKSEIFDDQFSVERPDGSNFTLKIRSTKLEDSAMYFCASSEAMGRVAFFGQGTRLTVV.

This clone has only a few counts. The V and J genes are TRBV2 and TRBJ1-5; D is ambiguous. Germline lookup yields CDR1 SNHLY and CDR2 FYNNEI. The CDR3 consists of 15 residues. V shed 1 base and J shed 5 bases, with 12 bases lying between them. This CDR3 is CASSEGLRAYQPQHF. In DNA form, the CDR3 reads TGTGCCAGCAGTGAAGGGTTGAGGGCCTATCAGCCCCAGCATTTT.

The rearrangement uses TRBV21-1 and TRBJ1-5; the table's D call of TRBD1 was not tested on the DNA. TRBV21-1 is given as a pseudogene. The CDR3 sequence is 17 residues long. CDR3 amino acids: CASSKGTGQEGNQPQHF. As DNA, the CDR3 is TGTGCCAGCAGCAAAGGGACAGGCCAGGAGGGCAATCAGCCCCAGCATTTT.

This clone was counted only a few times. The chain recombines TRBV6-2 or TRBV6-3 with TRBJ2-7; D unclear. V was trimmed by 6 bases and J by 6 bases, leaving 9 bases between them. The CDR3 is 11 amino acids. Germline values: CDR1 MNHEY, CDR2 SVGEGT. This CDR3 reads CASSLPSEQYF. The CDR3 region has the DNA TGTGCCAGCAGCCTCCCTAGCGAGCAGTACTTC.

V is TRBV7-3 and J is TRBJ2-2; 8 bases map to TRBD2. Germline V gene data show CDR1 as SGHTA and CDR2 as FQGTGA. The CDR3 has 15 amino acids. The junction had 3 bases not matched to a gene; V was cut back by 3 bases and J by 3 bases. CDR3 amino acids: CASSFAGGDTGELFF. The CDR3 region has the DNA TGTGCCAGCAGCTTTGCGGGGGGAGACACCGGGGAGCTGTTTTTT.

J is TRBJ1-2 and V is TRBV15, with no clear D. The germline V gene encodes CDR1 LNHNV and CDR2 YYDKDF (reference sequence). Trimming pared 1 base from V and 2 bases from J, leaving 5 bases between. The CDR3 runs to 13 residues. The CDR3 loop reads CATSRGLNYGYTF. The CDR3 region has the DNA TGTGCCACCAGCAGAGGTCTCAACTATGGCTACACCTTC.